Sequencing of this TCR beta chain was carried out in a study of blood T cell repertoires in COVID-19. Study-wide background: T cells, B-cell-depleted T cells, or PBMCs provided the cDNA or gDNA that served as material.

How the authors handled the data: Estimation of nucleated cell counts relied on the amplification of reference gene primers. Method: immunoSEQ multiplex PCR; TCRdb's copy keeps in-frame clones and lacks some. D and trimming were read from the DNA, whereas the V and J calls and clone size are those reported in that table. The sample contains 250,000 or so clones, 70% to 90% of which appear only once. Those enrolled, adults aged about 18 to 95 years, came from around 24 US areas. V lost 1 base to trimming and J lost 9 bases, with 16 bases between them. Per germline, CDR1 SGHAT and CDR2 FQNNGV. This CDR3 is built from 15 residues.

This receptor was taken from a woman aged 30 to 39 with acute COVID-19. The specimen was PBMCs or T cells enriched from blood (not recorded which). The V and J genes are TRBV11-2 and TRBJ2-4, with a possible D match to TRBD1 (6 bases). The CDR3 nucleotides are TGTGCCAGCAGCTTAGTTTCCCAGGGGATTGGCATTCAGTACTTC. Translation: CASSLVSQGIGIQYF.